Given below is one T cell receptor beta chain in context. Its target antigen remains unknown. Per-nucleotide qualities are absent, and no much larger clonotype sits a single base away. The library was prepared using the immunoSEQ multiplex PCR assay. For the multiplex PCR, a mixture combining 60 forward primers for TCR Vbeta segments and 13 reverse primers for TCR Jbeta segments was used. The CDR3 region of rearranged TCR beta genes was amplified from genomic DNA by a multiplex PCR assay. On the Illumina HiSeq System, the amplified TCR beta libraries were sequenced as 87-base-pair reads. For the original study's pipeline: A later analysis counted approximately 84 million unique TCR beta chains across the 650 to 700 repertoires, and some 11 million of these chains were shared by at least two donors. Raw reads were error-corrected and collapsed into unique sequences by a nearest-neighbor algorithm in which closely related sequences were merged to remove PCR and sequencing errors. Alignment of CDR3 sequences to IMGT reference sequences was used to assign V, D and J gene segments. For a sequence to be retained, at least a six-nucleotide match to both a V gene segment and a J gene segment was required. A rearrangement was called productive if the CDR3 had no stop codons and remained in frame with V and J, and every other rearrangement was called non-productive. CDR3 was defined according to IMGT convention as the region running from the second conserved V-encoded cysteine to the conserved J-encoded phenylalanine. Sequences without an unambiguous match to a single V gene segment were excluded from the earlier analysis of 500 to 700 of the donors. In an earlier analysis of 587 of the donors, V segments were called functional above 56.7% productive rearrangements and were called segregating when the between-donor standard deviation exceeded 5%. To diagnose cytomegalovirus status from the catalog of TCR beta chain sequences, a statistical classification framework was built. A later analysis assigned V and J genes by comparing TCR nucleotide sequences with IMGT/GENE-DB human TR gene sequences. The TCRdist pipeline was used in a later analysis to assign CDR3 sequences and most-parsimonious VDJ recombination scenarios. In a later analysis, every TCR beta chain was defined by the combination of its CDR3 amino acid sequence and its V-gene family, and reads without a unique V-gene family were dropped. To address suspected cross-contamination and a sequencing artifact, a later analysis removed a few hundred highly shared, low-generation-probability nucleotide sequences. A later analysis calculated a clonal expansion index for each public chain from normalized within-repertoire ranks of inferred template counts. In a later analysis, generation probabilities were computed using a VDJ recombination model fitted to out-of-frame rearrangements, and the results were checked against IGoR. In a later analysis, TCR-TCR, TCR-HLA and TCR-CMV co-occurrence was scored with hypergeometric tests, and a repertoire-size bias correction was applied to TCR pairs. In a later analysis, false discovery rates were estimated by permuting HLA or CMV assignments 20 times. In a later analysis, co-occurring TCRs were grouped using DBSCAN, with TCRdist sequence similarity added in when clustering inside HLA-allele-positive subsets. For co-occurrence clustering, repertoires with fewer than 30,000 or more than 120,000 public chains were excluded, along with five or six repertoires with anomalous nucleotide sharing. The source is immuneACCESS, and TCRdb retained only in-frame sequences with V and J called. Part of the clones is not carried over; for the studies checked, unresolved V genes explain less than half of this, and the remainder is unexplained. The V and J calls and clone size are taken from that table; D and trimming were inferred from the DNA. Counted in this sample were 150,000 or so clones; less than 85% of them appeared once. Roughly 1.9% of the sample lies in the top ten.

The cohort was made up of approximately 670 healthy bone marrow donors. At the time of sampling, all cohort members were nominally healthy, though unrecorded immune exposures were likely present. The donor was CMV seropositive and belonged to the group of a few hundred seropositive cohort members. A peripheral blood sample was collected from each donor, and TCR beta sequencing was performed on peripheral blood mononuclear cells. Genomic DNA extraction from the blood cell samples was performed with the Qiagen DNeasy Blood Extraction Kit. This entry comes from a study of cytomegalovirus exposure and HLA in healthy donors (dated by TCRdb to about 2017). About the full investigation: An earlier analysis of around 600 of the donors reported more than 250 Gb of sequence data and more than 90 million unique TCR beta sequences from 190 million or so T cells. Several DR-DQ haplotypes were handled as single units for association and clustering because linkage in the cohort was strong. Rather than using new phenotypic data, the later analysis identified candidate immune exposures from TCR beta sequences and from how often those sequences occurred across donors. Typing coverage differed by locus: A, B, C, DRB1 and DQB1 were typed in roughly 620-630 donors, DQA1 in 522, DPA1 in around 580, and DPB1 in 450 to 490. The study aimed to test whether signatures of past pathogen exposure could be identified by cataloging public T cell receptors. A separate validation cohort of approximately 130 different subjects was used in addition to the roughly 620-subject first cohort. HLA typing covered class I and class II loci at four-digit resolution. Donor age, sex, ethnicity and CMV serostatus were compiled alongside the repertoire data. A later analysis re-analyzed previously published TCR beta repertoires from roughly 690 donors and added high-resolution HLA genotyping to study TCR occurrence patterns. The study used immunosequencing to profile the T cell repertoires of several hundred subjects and linked those repertoires to cytomegalovirus serostatus. An earlier analysis of fewer than 750 of the donors used high-throughput TCR beta sequencing to judge whether each TCR beta V gene segment behaved as functional or pseudogenic. An early release covering 550 to 650 HLA-typed donors comprised about 310 gigabases of sequencing data and 65 million to 100 million unique TCR sequences. All discovery cohort repertoires had been generated using a single sequencing platform. To predict cytomegalovirus infection status, the study combined high-throughput TCR immunosequencing, statistical association of individual TCRs with disease status, and machine learning. In a later genetic analysis, genome-wide SNP genotypes for about 55% of the roughly 700 donors were used, and that subset was treated as a discovery cohort. Of the roughly 400 genotyped donors, 65% to 90% were placed in the genetic ancestry cluster associated with self-reported Caucasian donors. Across around 400 genotyped donors of the cohort, an average of about 200,000 unique TCR beta nucleotide sequences per donor were sequenced, and approximately 17% of those sequences were non-productive. Results the study describes overall, beyond this receptor: A later genetic analysis reported fewer N-insertions in productive TCRs among donors in an Asian-associated ancestry cluster than the roughly 700-donor mean. Roughly uniform sequencing depth across donors was assumed in presence/absence analyses, although this assumption may not hold. V-gene and J-gene trimming of TCR beta chains was associated with a missense DCLRE1C variant in a later genetic analysis, and the association was replicated in an independent cohort. In both the original and validation cohorts, the classifier was reported to diagnose cytomegalovirus status with high specificity and sensitivity. Assigning TCR associations to individual alleles was difficult when HLA alleles, especially DR and DQ, strongly co-occurred. A later analysis found that TCR association rates varied across HLA loci, with DRB1 alleles showing the most associated TCRs and HLA-C alleles the fewest. Roughly 15 rarely observed V segments, including chromosome 9 orphons, were excluded from the earlier analysis of about 610 of the donors because counts were too low. In a later analysis, HLA-associated TCR beta chains showed more clonal expansion and lower generation probabilities than non-associated chains that were equally common. A cluster of highly shared sequence variants was judged likely to be a technical artifact of the sequencing pipeline. Linkage disequilibrium might explain the correlated functional status among segregating V segments, but an unknown experimental factor could not be ruled out. For the cohort, immune exposure information was limited to CMV serostatus. Most CMV-associated TCR beta chains appeared to be HLA-restricted in a later analysis, and the HLA associations seemed to be driven largely by CMV exposure. A further reported finding was that TCR beta sequences accurately predicted the HLA-A and HLA-B alleles for most subjects in the first cohort. The cohort was sequenced for TCR beta chains only, and without alpha or paired-chain data the features that could be detected were limited. In a later analysis, 15,000 to 20,000 TCR beta sequences were associated with specific HLA alleles at a false discovery rate of 0.05. A total of fewer than 200 TCR beta chains were listed by the study as associated with cytomegalovirus. Most TCR sequences were seen in very few donors, while some public TCRs were found in many individuals. A few of the identified cytomegalovirus-associated TCR beta chains were confirmed in vitro to be specific for cytomegalovirus antigens. Because HLA typing was unavailable for some donors at each locus, only the typed subset was used in association tests. According to the authors, the approach could potentially be generalized to other disease states and immunological phenotypes. Several of the top co-occurrence clusters appeared to be linked to parvovirus B19, influenza, CMV and Epstein-Barr virus, according to a later analysis. Because the 87-base-pair reads could not distinguish some IMGT-functional V segments, including TRBV6-2 and TRBV6-3, those segments were excluded. An earlier analysis of around 600 of the donors showed that most TCR beta V segments appeared in productive rearrangements either about 87% or about 30% of the time, which broadly matched IMGT annotations.

Its CDR3 holds 13 amino acids, cysteine through phenylalanine. The retained sequence is limited to the CDR3, 39 bases, with the frame set at the first base. V lost 5 bases and J lost 2 bases; the stretch between them is 9 bases long. The CDR1 and CDR2 encoded by the germline V gene are MNHNS and SASEGT. The sequencing input was PBMCs. This chain is built from TRBV6-1 and TRBJ1-2, with the D gene not clear enough to name. The clonotype was recovered from a woman aged 60-70 years in good health and CMV-seropositive. The nucleotides read TGTGCCAGCAGTTCAGGTGGGAACTATGGCTACACCTTC. Its protein is CASSSGGNYGYTF.